This entry is about one T cell receptor (beta chain). This sample stems from a study of blood T cell repertoires in COVID-19. Profiling relied on immunoSEQ multiplex PCR, and the TCRdb table lists in-frame clones only, not all of them. The sample carries 100,000 or so clones, 80% to 95% recorded once. In germline, CDR1 is MDHEN, CDR2 SYDVKM. V dropped 2 bases and J dropped 2 bases, with 4 bases sitting between them. The CDR3 is 12 amino acids. The TCR was taken from a woman between 45 and 65 years old in a cohort sampled during active COVID-19. The rearrangement uses TRBV28 and TRBJ2-7; D remains ambiguous. Specimen: peripheral blood. The CDR3 DNA sequence: TGTGCCAGCAGTTTACTAGCCTACGAGCAGTACTTC. It yields the protein CASSLLAYEQYF.